This is a list of T cell receptor beta chains from one sample in a study of T cell responses to AZD1222 COVID-19 vaccine. Only in-frame clones appear in the TCRdb table, and some are missing; sequencing was by immunoSEQ multiplex PCR. Of about 110,000 clones in the sample, 88% were seen once. The sample consisted of peripheral blood, taken on day 0 of AZD1222 vaccination. The receptors were sampled from an adult in good health. The CDR3 runs from the conserved cysteine through the conserved F or W. The order of the fields is J gene, V gene, CDR3 protein.

TRBJ2-4 TRBV12-3/TRBV12-4 CASLRQGANIQYF
TRBJ1-1 TRBV7-9 CASSSDRNTEAFF
TRBJ1-2 TRBV6-6 CASSYSGDYGYTF
TRBJ2-7 TRBV4-2 CASSPRNSGYEQYF
TRBJ1-3 TRBV6-5 CASRQGITGNTIYF
TRBJ1-2 TRBV5-6 CASRSSGLRGGYTF
TRBJ1-1 TRBV5-6 CASSSSPGAVTEAFF
TRBJ1-4 TRBV6-5 CASRLTSGDEKLFF
TRBJ1-1 TRBV5-1 CASSLEENTEAFF
TRBJ2-3 TRBV4-1 CASSQRQPSTDTQYF
TRBJ1-1 TRBV7-9 CASSSRGTEAFF
TRBJ2-7 TRBV30 CAWSVGTAKGQYF
TRBJ1-3 TRBV5-1 CASSLEAGRNTIYF
TRBJ1-5 TRBV6-5 CASSSLTGVAQHF
TRBJ1-2 TRBV24-1 CATSDRGGTRPHGYTF
TRBJ2-7 TRBV5-4 CASSPPRGREQYF
TRBJ2-7 TRBV18 CASSPRTQGGSEQYF
TRBJ1-1 TRBV25-1 CASSEIGHDTEAFF
TRBJ2-7 TRBV30 CAWTFRGTSRIEQYF
TRBJ2-1 TRBV24-1 CATSGPSGGAFNEQFF
TRBJ1-2 TRBV6-5 CASKEGLPGYGYTF
TRBJ2-4 TRBV14 CASSQDRHIQYF
TRBJ1-1 TRBV19 CASSFSGTGEAFF
TRBJ1-1 TRBV12-3/TRBV12-4 CASSRGGGVAFF
TRBJ1-5 TRBV15 CATSTTDKFYSNQPQHF